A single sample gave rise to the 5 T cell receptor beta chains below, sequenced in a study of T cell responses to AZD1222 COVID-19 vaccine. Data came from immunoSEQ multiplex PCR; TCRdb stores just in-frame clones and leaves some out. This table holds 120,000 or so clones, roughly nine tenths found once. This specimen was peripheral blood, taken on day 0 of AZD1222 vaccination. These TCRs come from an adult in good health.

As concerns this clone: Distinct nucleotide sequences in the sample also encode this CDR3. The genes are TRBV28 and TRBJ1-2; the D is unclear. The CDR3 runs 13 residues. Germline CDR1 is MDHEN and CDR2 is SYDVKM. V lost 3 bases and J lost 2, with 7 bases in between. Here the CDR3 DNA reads TGTGCCAGCAGTTTGGGCCAGAACTATGGCTACACCTTC. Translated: CASSLGQNYGYTF.

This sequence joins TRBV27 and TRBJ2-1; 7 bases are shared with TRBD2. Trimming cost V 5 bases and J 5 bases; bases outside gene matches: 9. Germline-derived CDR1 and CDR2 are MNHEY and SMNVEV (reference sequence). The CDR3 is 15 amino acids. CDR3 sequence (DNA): TGTGCCAGCAGTGCTCGGTGGGAGGGAGACAATGAGCAGTTCTTC. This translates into CASSARWEGDNEQFF.

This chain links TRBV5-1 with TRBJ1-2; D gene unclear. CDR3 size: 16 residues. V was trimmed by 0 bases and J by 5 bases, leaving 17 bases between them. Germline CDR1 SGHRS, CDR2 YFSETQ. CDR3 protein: CASSLEGQVEFYGYTF. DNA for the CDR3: TGCGCCAGCAGCTTGGAAGGGCAGGTCGAATTTTATGGCTACACCTTC. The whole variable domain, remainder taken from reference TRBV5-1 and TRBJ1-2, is KAGVTQTPRYLIKTRGQQVTLSCSPISGHRSVSWYQQTPGQGLQFLFEYFSETQRNKGNFPGRFSGRQFSNSRSEMNVSTLELGDSALYLCASSLEGQVEFYGYTFGSGTRLTVV.

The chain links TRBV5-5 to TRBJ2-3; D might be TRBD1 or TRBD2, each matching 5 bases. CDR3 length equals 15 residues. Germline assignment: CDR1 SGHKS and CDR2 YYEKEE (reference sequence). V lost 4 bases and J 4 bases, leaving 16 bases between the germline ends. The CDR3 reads CASSLGTLEADTQYF. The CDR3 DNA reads TGTGCCAGCAGCCTAGGGACCCTGGAGGCAGATACGCAGTATTTT.

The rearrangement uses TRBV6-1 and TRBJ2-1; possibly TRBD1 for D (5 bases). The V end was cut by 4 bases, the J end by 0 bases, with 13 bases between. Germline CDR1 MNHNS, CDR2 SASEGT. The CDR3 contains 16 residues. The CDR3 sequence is CASSGKTASSYNEQFF. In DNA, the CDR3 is TGTGCCAGCAGTGGAAAGACAGCGAGCTCCTACAATGAGCAGTTCTTC.